This T cell receptor beta chain was obtained from a study of blood T cells in healthy people across ages. Study context: Every two T cells gave about one barcoded beta molecule via template switching. Study results and limitations: Long-lived and aged donors differed, with more naive CD4+ cells and higher diversity in the long-lived. Across samples, TCR beta diversity tracked strongly with naive T cell percentage.

Extracted total RNA amounted to at least 5.5 micrograms for each sample. Per the germline V gene, CDR1 is SGHTA and CDR2 is FQGTGA. V lost 0 bases and J 2 bases, leaving 11 bases between the germline ends. This CDR3 has 17 residues. Through a sample-barcoded 5' primer and a J-beta primer mix, a second PCR was run for 7 to 11 cycles. TCRdb re-called the 5' RACE reads through MiXCR, storing one row per CDR3 protein. This sample has 630,000 or so distinct CDR3 sequences, with approximately 30% found just once. On this clonotype: The target antigen is unknown.

The TCR originated in a woman older than 75 in good health. Material for sequencing was blood. The J gene is TRBJ2-6, the V gene TRBV7-3; possible D gene TRBD1, 7 bases. CDR3 protein: CASSLTEGAAGANVLTF. CDR3 coding DNA: TGTGCCAGCAGCTTAACGGAGGGGGCGGCTGGGGCCAACGTCCTGACTTTC.